This is a list of T cell receptor beta chains from one sample in a study of naive and memory T cell subsets. TCRdb independently ran MiXCR on the 5' RACE reads; one entry per CDR3 protein. This table holds about 60,000 distinct CDR3 sequences, 6.5% to 9% found once. The source is a female donor in good health. CDR3s include the opening cysteine and the closing phenylalanine or tryptophan. Fields, in order: clone size, D gene, J gene, V gene, CDR3 DNA, CDR3 protein. A D gene is named only where the DNA matches it firmly. The listing skips clone size in some rows; elsewhere it reads once, few, many or a size class.

abundance: few
d_gene: NA
j_gene: TRBJ2-1
v_gene: TRBV29-1
CDR3nt: TGCAGCGCCAGATCATACTCTTACAATGAGCAGTTCTTC
CDR3aa: CSARSYSYNEQFF

abundance: NA
d_gene: NA
j_gene: TRBJ1-2
v_gene: TRBV6-5
CDR3nt: TGTGCCAGCAGTTACGGACAGAACTATGGCGACACCTTC
CDR3aa: CASSYGQNYGDTF

abundance: many
d_gene: NA
j_gene: TRBJ1-4
v_gene: TRBV20-1
CDR3nt: TGCAGTGCTAGGAACGCACCCGGACAGACTAATGAAAAACTGTTTTTT
CDR3aa: CSARNAPGQTNEKLFF

abundance: many
d_gene: NA
j_gene: TRBJ1-5
v_gene: TRBV12-3/TRBV12-4
CDR3nt: TGTGCCAGCAGTTTACAGGGGAGGGTAAATCAGCCCCAGCATTTT
CDR3aa: CASSLQGRVNQPQHF

abundance: many
d_gene: TRBD2
j_gene: TRBJ2-3
v_gene: TRBV30
CDR3nt: TGTGCCTGGAGTGTATTAGCGGGGGGACGCACAGATACGCAGTATTTT
CDR3aa: CAWSVLAGGRTDTQYF

abundance: NA
d_gene: TRBD2
j_gene: TRBJ2-5
v_gene: TRBV19
CDR3nt: TGTGCCAGTAGGCAAGCGGGGGAGACCCAGTACTTC
CDR3aa: CASRQAGETQYF

abundance: NA
d_gene: TRBD2
j_gene: TRBJ2-1
v_gene: TRBV6-4
CDR3nt: TGTGCCAGCAGTGACGGACTAGCGGGGAGCAATGAGCAGTTCTTC
CDR3aa: CASSDGLAGSNEQFF

abundance: NA
d_gene: NA
j_gene: TRBJ2-3
v_gene: TRBV13
CDR3nt: TGTGCCAGCAGCTTCCCCAACAGGGCCGGGGGAGATACGCAGTATTTT
CDR3aa: CASSFPNRAGGDTQYF

abundance: NA
d_gene: TRBD1
j_gene: TRBJ2-7
v_gene: TRBV5-1
CDR3nt: TGCGCCAGCAGGGGGACAGGGGGCTTTTCCGAGCAGTACTTC
CDR3aa: CASRGTGGFSEQYF

abundance: NA
d_gene: TRBD2
j_gene: TRBJ2-7
v_gene: TRBV4-1
CDR3nt: TGCGCCAGCAGCCAAGCTCCAGCGGGAGAGGTCGTTGAGGTCTACGAGCAGTACTTC
CDR3aa: CASSQAPAGEVVEVYEQYF

abundance: many
d_gene: NA
j_gene: TRBJ2-2
v_gene: TRBV2
CDR3nt: TGTGCCAGCATTGGAGGGCTTACCGGGGAGCTGTTTTTT
CDR3aa: CASIGGLTGELFF

abundance: few
d_gene: NA
j_gene: TRBJ2-1
v_gene: TRBV29-1
CDR3nt: TGCAGCGTTTTCTCAGGCTCGGGGTTCTTC
CDR3aa: CSVFSGSGFF

abundance: NA
d_gene: TRBD1
j_gene: TRBJ2-4
v_gene: TRBV2
CDR3nt: TGTGCCAGCAAAGTGGACAGGCGAAGCAACATTCAGTACTTC
CDR3aa: CASKVDRRSNIQYF

abundance: few
d_gene: NA
j_gene: TRBJ2-7
v_gene: TRBV3-1
CDR3nt: TGTGCCAGCAGCCAAGATCTCAGGGGCTACGAGCAGTACTTC
CDR3aa: CASSQDLRGYEQYF

abundance: few
d_gene: TRBD1
j_gene: TRBJ2-1
v_gene: TRBV19
CDR3nt: TGTGCCAGTACCCCGAGACAGGGGGTCAATGAGCAGTTCTTC
CDR3aa: CASTPRQGVNEQFF

abundance: many
d_gene: NA
j_gene: TRBJ2-1
v_gene: TRBV11-2
CDR3nt: TGTGCCAGCAGCTCCGGGGCCGGGGGTCCTGAGCAGTTCTTC
CDR3aa: CASSSGAGGPEQFF

abundance: NA
d_gene: NA
j_gene: TRBJ2-1
v_gene: TRBV13
CDR3nt: TGTGCCAGCAGTCCCGGGGCCTACAATGAGCAGTTCTTC
CDR3aa: CASSPGAYNEQFF

abundance: NA
d_gene: TRBD1
j_gene: TRBJ2-5
v_gene: TRBV6-5
CDR3nt: TGTGCCAGCAGGGAGGGACAGGGCCTATCATGGGCCCAGTACTTC
CDR3aa: CASREGQGLSWAQYF

abundance: many
d_gene: TRBD2
j_gene: TRBJ2-2
v_gene: TRBV10-2
CDR3nt: TGCGCCAGCAGGCCAGCGGGAGGCTTAATTGCCGGGGAGCTGTTTTTT
CDR3aa: CASRPAGGLIAGELFF

abundance: few
d_gene: NA
j_gene: TRBJ2-7
v_gene: TRBV29-1
CDR3nt: TGCAGCGTTGAAGGCAGGGTCCACGAGCAGTACTTC
CDR3aa: CSVEGRVHEQYF

abundance: many
d_gene: TRBD1
j_gene: TRBJ2-1
v_gene: TRBV2
CDR3nt: TGTGCCAGCAGTGAACGGACAGGGGGCTTCAATGAGCAGTTCTTC
CDR3aa: CASSERTGGFNEQFF

abundance: NA
d_gene: TRBD2
j_gene: TRBJ2-1
v_gene: TRBV20-1
CDR3nt: TGCAGTGCTAGAGATCAAGGCAGGGAGGGAGTTTCCTACAATGAGCAGTTCTTC
CDR3aa: CSARDQGREGVSYNEQFF

abundance: NA
d_gene: NA
j_gene: TRBJ1-5
v_gene: TRBV21-1
CDR3nt: TGTGCCAGCAGCAAAGAGAGGACAGAATTCAATCAGCCCCAGCATTTT
CDR3aa: CASSKERTEFNQPQHF

abundance: NA
d_gene: NA
j_gene: TRBJ2-1
v_gene: TRBV15
CDR3nt: TGTGCCACCAGCAGAGGTGCCGGCCGTCTAGCCGACAATGAGCAGTTCTTC
CDR3aa: CATSRGAGRLADNEQFF

abundance: few
d_gene: TRBD2
j_gene: TRBJ2-5
v_gene: TRBV5-1
CDR3nt: TGCGCCAGCAGCCCCCGGCGGGAGGGCCATCCGGAGACCCAGTACTTC
CDR3aa: CASSPRREGHPETQYF

abundance: NA
d_gene: NA
j_gene: TRBJ1-2
v_gene: TRBV7-2
CDR3nt: TGTGCCAGCAGCTCTATATCCACCCAGTATGGCTACACCTTC
CDR3aa: CASSSISTQYGYTF

abundance: NA
d_gene: NA
j_gene: TRBJ2-7
v_gene: TRBV9
CDR3nt: TGTGCCAGCAGCGCACCTCTGGCCTACGAGCAGTACTTC
CDR3aa: CASSAPLAYEQYF

abundance: few
d_gene: NA
j_gene: TRBJ2-1
v_gene: TRBV4-1
CDR3nt: TGCGCCAGCAGCCAGATCTACAGAGACAATGAGCAGTTCTTC
CDR3aa: CASSQIYRDNEQFF

abundance: few
d_gene: NA
j_gene: TRBJ2-5
v_gene: TRBV11-2
CDR3nt: TGTGCCAGCAGCACCGGCCCCCAGGAGACCCAGTACTTC
CDR3aa: CASSTGPQETQYF

abundance: few
d_gene: NA
j_gene: TRBJ1-3
v_gene: TRBV20-1
CDR3nt: TGCAGTGCTAGAGATCTCCTTCCTAAGGGAAACACCATATATTTT
CDR3aa: CSARDLLPKGNTIYF

abundance: few
d_gene: NA
j_gene: TRBJ2-6
v_gene: TRBV5-1
CDR3nt: TGCGCCAGCAGGCCTGGGTCTGGGGCCAACGTCCTGACTTTC
CDR3aa: CASRPGSGANVLTF

abundance: many
d_gene: NA
j_gene: TRBJ1-2
v_gene: TRBV6-2/TRBV6-3
CDR3nt: TGTGCCAGCATCTCCGGGGGAAACTATGGCTACACCTTC
CDR3aa: CASISGGNYGYTF

abundance: NA
d_gene: NA
j_gene: TRBJ2-3
v_gene: TRBV3-1
CDR3nt: TGTGCCAGCAGGGCCCATATGGGGGTCGGCACAGATACGCAGTATTTT
CDR3aa: CASRAHMGVGTDTQYF

abundance: many
d_gene: TRBD2
j_gene: TRBJ2-7
v_gene: TRBV19
CDR3nt: TGTGCCAGTAGTATAGGGGAGGGTTACGAGCAGTACTTC
CDR3aa: CASSIGEGYEQYF

abundance: few
d_gene: NA
j_gene: TRBJ1-1
v_gene: TRBV7-9
CDR3nt: TGTGCCAGCAGCCCTACCCAACGTGAAGCTTTCTTT
CDR3aa: CASSPTQREAFF

abundance: few
d_gene: NA
j_gene: TRBJ2-7
v_gene: TRBV6-1
CDR3nt: TGTGCCAGCACACCGCAGGGCCAGGGAGGCTACGAGCAGTACTTC
CDR3aa: CASTPQGQGGYEQYF

abundance: few
d_gene: NA
j_gene: TRBJ2-7
v_gene: TRBV29-1
CDR3nt: TGCAGCGTTGGTTCCAGGGGCCAAGCTGAGTACGAGCAGTACTTC
CDR3aa: CSVGSRGQAEYEQYF

abundance: NA
d_gene: NA
j_gene: TRBJ2-3
v_gene: TRBV30
CDR3nt: TGTGCCTGGAGTGCCTATAGCTTGAGCACAGATACGCAGTATTTT
CDR3aa: CAWSAYSLSTDTQYF

abundance: NA
d_gene: NA
j_gene: TRBJ2-6
v_gene: TRBV27
CDR3nt: TGTGCCAGCAGGGGCTCTGGGGCCAACGTCCTGACTTTC
CDR3aa: CASRGSGANVLTF

abundance: NA
d_gene: NA
j_gene: TRBJ2-1
v_gene: TRBV2
CDR3nt: TGTGCCAGCGGTGGAGTCCCTGGGCAGTTCTTC
CDR3aa: CASGGVPGQFF

abundance: NA
d_gene: NA
j_gene: TRBJ2-2
v_gene: TRBV12-3/TRBV12-4
CDR3nt: TGTGCCAGCAGTTTAGCCGGGGACGGGGAGCTGTTTTTT
CDR3aa: CASSLAGDGELFF

abundance: few
d_gene: NA
j_gene: TRBJ2-2
v_gene: TRBV11-1
CDR3nt: TGTGCCAGCAGCTTCTCACTCCAGGGGACTACCACCGGGGAGCTGTTTTTT
CDR3aa: CASSFSLQGTTTGELFF

abundance: many
d_gene: NA
j_gene: TRBJ2-1
v_gene: TRBV29-1
CDR3nt: TGCAGCGTTGAACACGAAACCTACAATGAGCAGTTCTTC
CDR3aa: CSVEHETYNEQFF

abundance: many
d_gene: NA
j_gene: TRBJ1-1
v_gene: TRBV5-6
CDR3nt: TGTGCCAGCAGCTTGATCGACAGGAACACTGAAGCTTTCTTT
CDR3aa: CASSLIDRNTEAFF

abundance: few
d_gene: NA
j_gene: TRBJ2-4
v_gene: TRBV2
CDR3nt: TGTGCCAGCAGTGAATGGGACAATTTGAACATTCAGTACTTC
CDR3aa: CASSEWDNLNIQYF